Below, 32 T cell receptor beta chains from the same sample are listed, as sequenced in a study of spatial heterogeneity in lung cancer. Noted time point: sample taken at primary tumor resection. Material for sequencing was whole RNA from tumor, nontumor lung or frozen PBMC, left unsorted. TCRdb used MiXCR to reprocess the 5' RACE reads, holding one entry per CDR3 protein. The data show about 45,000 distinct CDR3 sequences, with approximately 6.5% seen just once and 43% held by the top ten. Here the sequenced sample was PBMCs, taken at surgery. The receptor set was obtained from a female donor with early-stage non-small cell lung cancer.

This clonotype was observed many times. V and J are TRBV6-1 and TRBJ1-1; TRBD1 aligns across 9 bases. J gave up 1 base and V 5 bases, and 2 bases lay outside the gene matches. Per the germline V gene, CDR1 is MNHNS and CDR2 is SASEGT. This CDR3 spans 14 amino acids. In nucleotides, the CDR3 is TGTGCCAGCAGTTGGGACAGGGAGAACACTGAAGCTTTCTTT. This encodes CASSWDRENTEAFF.

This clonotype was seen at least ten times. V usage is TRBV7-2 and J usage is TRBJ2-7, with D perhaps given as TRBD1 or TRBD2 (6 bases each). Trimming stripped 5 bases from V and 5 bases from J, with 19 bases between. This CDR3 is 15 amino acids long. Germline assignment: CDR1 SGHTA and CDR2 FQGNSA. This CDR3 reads CASSPTGSSDNEQYF. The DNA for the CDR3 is TGTGCCAGCAGCCCAACAGGGTCTAGCGATAACGAGCAGTACTTC.

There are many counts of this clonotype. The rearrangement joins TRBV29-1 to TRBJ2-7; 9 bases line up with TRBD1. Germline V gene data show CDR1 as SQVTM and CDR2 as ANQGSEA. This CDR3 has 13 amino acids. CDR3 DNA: TGCAGTGTCACAGGGGGCGTATCCTACGAGCAGTACTTC. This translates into CSVTGGVSYEQYF.

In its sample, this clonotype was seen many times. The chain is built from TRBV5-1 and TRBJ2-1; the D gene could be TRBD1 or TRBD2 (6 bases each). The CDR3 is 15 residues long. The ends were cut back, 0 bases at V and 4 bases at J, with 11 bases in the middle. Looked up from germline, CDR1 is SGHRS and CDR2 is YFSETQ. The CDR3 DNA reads TGCGCCAGCAGCTTGGGGCAGGGGACTTACAATGAGCAGTTCTTC. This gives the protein CASSLGQGTYNEQFF.

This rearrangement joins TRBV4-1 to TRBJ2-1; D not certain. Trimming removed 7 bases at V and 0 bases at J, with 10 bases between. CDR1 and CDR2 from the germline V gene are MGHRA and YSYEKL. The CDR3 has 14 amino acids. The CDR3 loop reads CASTRGSSYNEQFF. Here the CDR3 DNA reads TGCGCCAGCACGAGAGGTTCCTCCTACAATGAGCAGTTCTTC.

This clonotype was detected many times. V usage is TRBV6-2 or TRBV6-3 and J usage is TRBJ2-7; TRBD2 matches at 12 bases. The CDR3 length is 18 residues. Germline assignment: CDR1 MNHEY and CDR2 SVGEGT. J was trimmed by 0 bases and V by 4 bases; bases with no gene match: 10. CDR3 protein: CASSFGLAGLASSYEQYF. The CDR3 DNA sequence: TGTGCCAGCAGTTTCGGACTAGCGGGGCTCGCCAGCTCCTACGAGCAGTACTTC.

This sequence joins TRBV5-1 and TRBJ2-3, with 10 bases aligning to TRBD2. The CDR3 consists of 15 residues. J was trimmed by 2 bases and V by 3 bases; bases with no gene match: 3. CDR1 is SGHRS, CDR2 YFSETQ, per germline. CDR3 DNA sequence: TGCGCCAGCAGCTCCCTAGCGGGGGTCACAGATACGCAGTATTTT. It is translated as CASSSLAGVTDTQYF.

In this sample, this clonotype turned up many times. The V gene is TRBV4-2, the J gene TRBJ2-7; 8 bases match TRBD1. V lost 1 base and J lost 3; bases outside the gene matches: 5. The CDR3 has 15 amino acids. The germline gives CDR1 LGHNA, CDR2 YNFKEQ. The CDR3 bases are TGTGCCAGCAGCCAAGCCGGGACAGGAGACTACGAGCAGTACTTC. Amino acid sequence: CASSQAGTGDYEQYF.

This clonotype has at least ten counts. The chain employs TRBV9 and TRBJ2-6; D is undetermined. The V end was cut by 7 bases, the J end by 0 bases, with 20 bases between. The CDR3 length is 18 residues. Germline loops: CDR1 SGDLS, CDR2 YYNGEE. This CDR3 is CASGSGTRRHSGANVLTF. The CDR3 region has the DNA TGTGCCAGCGGTTCGGGCACCCGCAGGCACTCTGGGGCCAACGTCCTGACTTTC.

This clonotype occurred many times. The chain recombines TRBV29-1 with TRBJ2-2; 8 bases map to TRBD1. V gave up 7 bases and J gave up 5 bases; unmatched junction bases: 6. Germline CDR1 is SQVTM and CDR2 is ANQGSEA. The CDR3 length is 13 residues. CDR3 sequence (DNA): TGCAGCGCGAGCAGGGGGCGAACCGGGGAGCTGTTTTTT. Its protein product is CSASRGRTGELFF.

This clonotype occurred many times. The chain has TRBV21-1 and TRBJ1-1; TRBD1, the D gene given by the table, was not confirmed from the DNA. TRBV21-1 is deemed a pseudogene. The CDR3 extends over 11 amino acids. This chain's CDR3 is CASPGRTEAFF. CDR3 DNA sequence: TGTGCCAGTCCTGGGCGGACTGAAGCTTTCTTT.

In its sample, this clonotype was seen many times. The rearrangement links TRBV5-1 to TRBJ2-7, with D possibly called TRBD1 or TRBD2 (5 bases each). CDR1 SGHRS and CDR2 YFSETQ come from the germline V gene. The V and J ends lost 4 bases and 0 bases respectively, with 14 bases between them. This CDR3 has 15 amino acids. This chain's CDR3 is CASSPLGARSYEQYF. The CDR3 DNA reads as TGCGCCAGCAGCCCCCTCGGGGCACGCTCCTACGAGCAGTACTTC.

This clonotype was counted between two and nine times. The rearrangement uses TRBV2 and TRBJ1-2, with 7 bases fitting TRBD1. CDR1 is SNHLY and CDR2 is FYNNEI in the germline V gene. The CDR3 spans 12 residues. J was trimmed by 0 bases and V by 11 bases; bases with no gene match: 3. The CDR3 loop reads CAGQATNYGYTF. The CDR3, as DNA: TGTGCCGGACAGGCCACTAACTATGGCTACACCTTC.

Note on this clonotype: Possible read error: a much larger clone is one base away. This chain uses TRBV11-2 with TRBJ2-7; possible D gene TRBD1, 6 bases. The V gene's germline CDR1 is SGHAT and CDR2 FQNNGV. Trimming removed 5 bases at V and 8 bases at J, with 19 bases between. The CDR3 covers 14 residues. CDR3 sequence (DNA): TGTGCCAGCAGCACTGGGGGCAGGAGGAGCAAGCAGTACTTC. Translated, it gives CASSTGGRRSKQYF.

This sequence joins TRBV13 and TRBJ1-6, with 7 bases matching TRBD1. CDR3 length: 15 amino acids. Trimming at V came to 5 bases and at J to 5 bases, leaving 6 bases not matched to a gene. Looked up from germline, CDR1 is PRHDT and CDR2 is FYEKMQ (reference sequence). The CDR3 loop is CASSAMTGNNSPLHF. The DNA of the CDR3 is TGTGCCAGCAGCGCGATGACAGGGAATAATTCACCCCTCCACTTT.

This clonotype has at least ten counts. The DNA for the CDR3 is TGCAGCGTCAGCCGTGGCAGTAAAAGCTCCTACGAGCAGTACTTC. Its translation is CSVSRGSKSSYEQYF. The chain links TRBV29-1 to TRBJ2-7; unclear D gene. V was clipped by 6 bases and J by 0 bases, with 18 bases between them. This CDR3 is 15 amino acids long. From germline, CDR1 is SQVTM and CDR2 ANQGSEA.

The CDR3 DNA is TGTGCCAGCAGTTACCTCCAGAACTACGAGCAGTACTTC. Residues: CASSYLQNYEQYF. The chain joins TRBV6-5 to TRBJ2-7, with D uncertain. Germline lookup yields CDR1 MNHEY and CDR2 SVGAGI. This CDR3 comprises 13 residues. The V end lost 2 bases, the J end lost 3 bases, and 8 bases lay between the germline ends.

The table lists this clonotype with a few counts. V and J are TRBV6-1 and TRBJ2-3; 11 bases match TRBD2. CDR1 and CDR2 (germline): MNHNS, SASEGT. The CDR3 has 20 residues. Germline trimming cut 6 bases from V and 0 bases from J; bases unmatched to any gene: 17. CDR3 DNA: TGTGCCAGCAGCCAACAACGGGGACTAGCGGTTCAGGCAAGCACAGATACGCAGTATTTT. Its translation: CASSQQRGLAVQASTDTQYF.

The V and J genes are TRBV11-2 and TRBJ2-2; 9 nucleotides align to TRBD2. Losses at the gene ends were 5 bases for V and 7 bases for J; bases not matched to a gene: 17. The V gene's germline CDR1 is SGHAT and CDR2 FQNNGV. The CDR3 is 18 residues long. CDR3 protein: CASSPALREPSGDGELFF. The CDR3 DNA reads TGTGCCAGCAGCCCCGCCTTGAGAGAGCCTAGCGGGGACGGGGAGCTGTTTTTT.

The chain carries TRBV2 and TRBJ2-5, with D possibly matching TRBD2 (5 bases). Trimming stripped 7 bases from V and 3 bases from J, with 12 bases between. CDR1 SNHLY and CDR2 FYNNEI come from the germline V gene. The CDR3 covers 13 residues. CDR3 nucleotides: TGTGCCAGCACCCATCGGGGAGAAGAGACCCAGTACTTC. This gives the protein CASTHRGEETQYF.

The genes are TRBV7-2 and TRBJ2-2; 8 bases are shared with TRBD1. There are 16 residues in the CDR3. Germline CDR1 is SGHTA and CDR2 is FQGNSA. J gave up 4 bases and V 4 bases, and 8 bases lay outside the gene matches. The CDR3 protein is CASSSQGAPGTGELFF. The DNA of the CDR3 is TGTGCCAGCAGCTCCCAGGGGGCCCCGGGCACCGGGGAGCTGTTTTTT.

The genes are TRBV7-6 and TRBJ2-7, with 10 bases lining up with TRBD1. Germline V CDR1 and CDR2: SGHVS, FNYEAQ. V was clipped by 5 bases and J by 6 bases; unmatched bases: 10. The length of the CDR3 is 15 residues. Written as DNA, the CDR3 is TGTGCCAGCAGCCCCACTTCCGGGACAGGGGTCGAGCAGTACTTC. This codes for CASSPTSGTGVEQYF.

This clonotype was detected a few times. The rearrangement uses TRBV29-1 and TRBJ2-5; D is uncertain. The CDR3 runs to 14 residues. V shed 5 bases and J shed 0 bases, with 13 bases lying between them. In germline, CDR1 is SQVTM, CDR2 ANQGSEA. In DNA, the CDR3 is TGCAGCGTTCAATCCCAGAAGTACCAAGAGACCCAGTACTTC. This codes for CSVQSQKYQETQYF.

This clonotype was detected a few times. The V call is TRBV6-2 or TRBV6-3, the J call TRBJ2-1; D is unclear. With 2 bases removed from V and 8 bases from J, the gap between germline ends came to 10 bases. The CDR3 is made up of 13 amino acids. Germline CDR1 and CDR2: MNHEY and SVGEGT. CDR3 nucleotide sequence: TGTGCCAGCAGTTACGATCAGGTCCATGAGCAGTTCTTC. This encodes CASSYDQVHEQFF.

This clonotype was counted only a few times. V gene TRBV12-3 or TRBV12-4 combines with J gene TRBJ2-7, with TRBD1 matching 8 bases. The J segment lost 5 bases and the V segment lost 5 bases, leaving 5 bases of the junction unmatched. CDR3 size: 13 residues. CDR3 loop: CASSPDRGHEQYF. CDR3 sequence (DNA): TGTGCCAGCAGTCCAGACAGGGGCCACGAGCAGTACTTC.

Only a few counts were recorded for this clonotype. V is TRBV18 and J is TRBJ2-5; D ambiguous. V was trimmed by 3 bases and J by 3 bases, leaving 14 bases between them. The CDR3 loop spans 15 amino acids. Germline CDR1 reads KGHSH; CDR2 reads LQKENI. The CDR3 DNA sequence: TGTGCCAGCTCACCGAGGCTAGGCCTTGAAGAGACCCAGTACTTC. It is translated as CASSPRLGLEETQYF.

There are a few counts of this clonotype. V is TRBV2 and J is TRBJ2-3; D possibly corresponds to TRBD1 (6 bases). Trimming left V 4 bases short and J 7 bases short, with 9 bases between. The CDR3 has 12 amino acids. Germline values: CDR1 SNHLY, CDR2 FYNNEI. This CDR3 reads CASSAQGNTQYF. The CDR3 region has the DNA TGTGCCAGCAGTGCCCAGGGGAATACGCAGTATTTT.

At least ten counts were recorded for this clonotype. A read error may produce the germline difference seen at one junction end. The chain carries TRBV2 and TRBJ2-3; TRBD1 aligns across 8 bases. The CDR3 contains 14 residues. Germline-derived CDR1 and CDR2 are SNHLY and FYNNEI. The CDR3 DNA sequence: TGTGCCAGCACTGAACAGGGGGTGACAGATACGCAGTATTTT. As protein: CASTEQGVTDTQYF.

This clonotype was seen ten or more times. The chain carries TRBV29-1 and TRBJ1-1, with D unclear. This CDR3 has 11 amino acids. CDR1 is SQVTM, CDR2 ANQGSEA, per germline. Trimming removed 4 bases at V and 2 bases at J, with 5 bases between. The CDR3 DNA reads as TGCAGCGTTGCGACAAACACTGAAGCTTTCTTT. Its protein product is CSVATNTEAFF.

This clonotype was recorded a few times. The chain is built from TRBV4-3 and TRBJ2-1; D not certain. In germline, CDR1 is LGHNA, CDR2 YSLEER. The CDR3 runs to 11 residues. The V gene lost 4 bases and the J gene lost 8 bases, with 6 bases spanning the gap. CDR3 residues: CASSLAHEQFF. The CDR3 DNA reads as TGCGCCAGCAGCCTCGCCCATGAGCAGTTCTTC.

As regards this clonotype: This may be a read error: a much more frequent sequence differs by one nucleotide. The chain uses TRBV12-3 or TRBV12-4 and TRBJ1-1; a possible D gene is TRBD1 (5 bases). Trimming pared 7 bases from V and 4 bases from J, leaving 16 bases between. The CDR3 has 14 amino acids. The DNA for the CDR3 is TGTGCCAGCACCCAGGGACGGGGGAGCACTGAAGCTTTCTTT. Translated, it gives CASTQGRGSTEAFF.

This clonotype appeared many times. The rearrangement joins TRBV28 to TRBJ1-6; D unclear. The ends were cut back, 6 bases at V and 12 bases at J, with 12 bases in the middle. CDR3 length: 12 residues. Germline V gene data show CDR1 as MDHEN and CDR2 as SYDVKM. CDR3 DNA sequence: TGTGCCAGCAGAGGCGGCTTGGAACCCCTCCACTTT. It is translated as CASRGGLEPLHF.